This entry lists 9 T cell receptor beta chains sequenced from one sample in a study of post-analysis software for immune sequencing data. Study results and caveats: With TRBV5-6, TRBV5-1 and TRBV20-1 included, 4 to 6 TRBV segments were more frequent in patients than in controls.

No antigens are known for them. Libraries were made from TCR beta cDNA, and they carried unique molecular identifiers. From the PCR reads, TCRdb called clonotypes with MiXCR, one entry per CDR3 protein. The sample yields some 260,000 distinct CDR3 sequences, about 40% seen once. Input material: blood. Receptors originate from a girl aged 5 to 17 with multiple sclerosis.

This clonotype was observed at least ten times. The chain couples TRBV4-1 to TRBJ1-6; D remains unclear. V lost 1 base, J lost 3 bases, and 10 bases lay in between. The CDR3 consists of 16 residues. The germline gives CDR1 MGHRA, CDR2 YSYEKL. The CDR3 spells CASSQVNTDYNSPLHF. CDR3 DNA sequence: TGCGCCAGCAGCCAAGTGAACACCGACTATAATTCACCCCTCCACTTT.

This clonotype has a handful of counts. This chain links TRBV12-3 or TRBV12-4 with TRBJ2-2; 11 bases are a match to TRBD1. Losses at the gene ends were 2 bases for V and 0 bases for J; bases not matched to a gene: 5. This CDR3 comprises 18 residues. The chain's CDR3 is CASSLRAGQGANTGELFF. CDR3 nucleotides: TGTGCCAGCAGTTTACGGGCGGGACAGGGGGCGAACACCGGGGAGCTGTTTTTT.

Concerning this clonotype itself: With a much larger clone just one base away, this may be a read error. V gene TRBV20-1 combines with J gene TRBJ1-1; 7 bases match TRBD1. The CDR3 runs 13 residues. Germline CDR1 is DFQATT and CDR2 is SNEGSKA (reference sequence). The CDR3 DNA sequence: TGCAGTGCAATGACAGGGTTGAACACTGGAGCTTTCTTT. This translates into CSAMTGLNTGAFF.

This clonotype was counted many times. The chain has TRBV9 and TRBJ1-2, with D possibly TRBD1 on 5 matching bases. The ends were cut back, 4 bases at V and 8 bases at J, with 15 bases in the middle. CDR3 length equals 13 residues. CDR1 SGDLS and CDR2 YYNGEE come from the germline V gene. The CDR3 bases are TGTGCCAGCAGCCCCAGGGATACCCGGGGCTACACCTTC. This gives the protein CASSPRDTRGYTF. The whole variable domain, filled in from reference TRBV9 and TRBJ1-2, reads DSGVTQTPKHLITATGQRVTLRCSPRSGDLSVYWYQQSLDQGLQFLIQYYNGEERAKGNILERFSAQQFPDLHSELNLSSLELGDSALYFCASSPRDTRGYTFGSGTRLTVV.

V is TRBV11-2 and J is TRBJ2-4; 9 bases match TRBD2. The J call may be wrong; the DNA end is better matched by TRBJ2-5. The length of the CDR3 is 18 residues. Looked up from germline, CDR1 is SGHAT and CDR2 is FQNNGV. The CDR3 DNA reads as TGTGCCAGCAGCGCGCGCCCAATGGCTAGCGGGATCCAAGAGACCCAGTACTTC. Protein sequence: CASSARPMASGIQETQYF.

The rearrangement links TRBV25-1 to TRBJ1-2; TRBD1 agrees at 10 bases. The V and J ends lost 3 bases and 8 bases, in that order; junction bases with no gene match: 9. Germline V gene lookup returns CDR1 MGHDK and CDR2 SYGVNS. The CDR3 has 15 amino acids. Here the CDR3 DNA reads TGTGCCAGCAGTGAGAGGACAGGGGGGCTAAGGGGCTACACCTTC. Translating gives CASSERTGGLRGYTF.

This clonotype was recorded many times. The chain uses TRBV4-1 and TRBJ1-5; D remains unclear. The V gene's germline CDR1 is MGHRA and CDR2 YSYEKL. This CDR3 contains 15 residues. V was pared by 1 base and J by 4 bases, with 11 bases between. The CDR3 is CASSQGIQQNQPQHF. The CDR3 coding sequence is TGCGCCAGCAGCCAAGGGATTCAGCAAAATCAGCCCCAGCATTTT.

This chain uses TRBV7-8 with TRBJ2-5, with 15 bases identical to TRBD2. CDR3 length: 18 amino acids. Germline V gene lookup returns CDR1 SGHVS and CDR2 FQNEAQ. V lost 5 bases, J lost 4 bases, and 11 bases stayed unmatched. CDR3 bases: TGTGCCAGCAGCGAGGGACTAGCGGGAGGACTCCCCCCAGAGACCCAGTACTTC. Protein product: CASSEGLAGGLPPETQYF. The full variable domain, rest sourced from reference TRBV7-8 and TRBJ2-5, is GAGVSQSPRYKVAKRGQDVALRCDPISGHVSLFWYQQALGQGPEFLTYFQNEAQLDKSGLPSDRFFAERPEGSVSTLKIQRTQQEDSAVYLCASSEGLAGGLPPETQYFGPGTRLLVL.

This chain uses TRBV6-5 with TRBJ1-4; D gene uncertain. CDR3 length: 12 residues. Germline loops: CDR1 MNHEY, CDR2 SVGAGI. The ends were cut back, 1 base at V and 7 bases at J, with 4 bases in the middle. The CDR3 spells CASSYFGEKLFF. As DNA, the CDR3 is TGTGCCAGCAGTTACTTCGGTGAAAAACTGTTTTTT.